The present T cell receptor (beta chain) was sequenced within a study of control samples from healthy donors and cancer patients. This clone was detected a few times. Clones were read by immunoSEQ multiplex PCR, and TCRdb kept only the in-frame ones, dropping some. In the table there are about 170,000 clones, 88% of which are singletons. V gave up 10 bases and J gave up 1 base; unmatched junction bases: 6. Germline V CDR1 and CDR2: SNHLY, FYNNEI. The CDR3 consists of 13 residues. The sample taken for sequencing was blood. This clonotype was sampled from a woman in her 30s in good health. The chain joins TRBV2 to TRBJ1-1, with 7 bases aligning to TRBD1. CDR3 coding DNA: TGTGCCAACCACCGGACAGGGAACACTGAAGCTTTCTTT. Its protein product is CANHRTGNTEAFF.